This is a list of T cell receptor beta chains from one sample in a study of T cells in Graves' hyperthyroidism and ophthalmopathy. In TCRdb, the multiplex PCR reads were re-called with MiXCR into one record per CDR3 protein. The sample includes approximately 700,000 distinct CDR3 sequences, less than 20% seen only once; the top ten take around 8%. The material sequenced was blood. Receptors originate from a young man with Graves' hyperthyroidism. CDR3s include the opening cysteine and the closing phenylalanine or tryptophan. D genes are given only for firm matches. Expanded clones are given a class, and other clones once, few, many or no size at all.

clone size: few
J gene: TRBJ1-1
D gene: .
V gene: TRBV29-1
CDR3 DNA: TGCAGCGTTGCGAGGGGGGCTTCTGAAGCTTTCTTT
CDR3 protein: CSVARGASEAFF

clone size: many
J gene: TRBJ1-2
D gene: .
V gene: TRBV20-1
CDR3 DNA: TGCAGTGCTACCCTGACAGCCGGCTATGGCTACACCTTC
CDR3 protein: CSATLTAGYGYTF

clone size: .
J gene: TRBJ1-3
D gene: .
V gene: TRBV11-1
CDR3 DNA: TGTGCCAGCAGCCTACACCACTCTGGAAACACCATATATTTT
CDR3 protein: CASSLHHSGNTIYF

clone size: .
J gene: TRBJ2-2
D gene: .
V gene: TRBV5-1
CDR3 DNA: TGCGCCAGCACCCTTTCGGCCGGGACAGAGCTGTTTTTT
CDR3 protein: CASTLSAGTELFF

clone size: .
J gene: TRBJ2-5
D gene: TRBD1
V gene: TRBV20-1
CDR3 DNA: TGCAGTGGTACGAGGGACAGGGGGCTTGAGACCCAGTACTTC
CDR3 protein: CSGTRDRGLETQYF

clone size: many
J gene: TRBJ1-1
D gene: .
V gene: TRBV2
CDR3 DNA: TGTGCCAGCAGCGCACAGGGCCTTAGGAACACTGAAGCTTTCTTT
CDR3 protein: CASSAQGLRNTEAFF

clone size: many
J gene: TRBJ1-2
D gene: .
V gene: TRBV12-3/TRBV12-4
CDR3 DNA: TGTGCCAGCAGCCCCGCAGGGTACTATGGCTACACCTTC
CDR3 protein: CASSPAGYYGYTF

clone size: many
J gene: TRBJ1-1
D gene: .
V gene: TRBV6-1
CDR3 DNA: TGTGCCAGCAGTGAATTCCGAGGGCGAACTGAAGCTTTCTTT
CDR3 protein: CASSEFRGRTEAFF

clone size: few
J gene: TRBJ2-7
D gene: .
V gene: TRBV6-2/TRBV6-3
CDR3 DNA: TGTGCCAGCAGTTACTCGAGTGGGACTCTGGTGGGCGAGCAGTACTTC
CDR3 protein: CASSYSSGTLVGEQYF

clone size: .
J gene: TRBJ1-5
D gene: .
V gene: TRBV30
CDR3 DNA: TGTGCCTGGAGTTCAGGGACGGGGCAGCCCCAGCATTTT
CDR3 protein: CAWSSGTGQPQHF

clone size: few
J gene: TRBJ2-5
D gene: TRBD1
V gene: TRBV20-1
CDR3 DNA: TGCAGTGCTAGAGGGGACAGGGCCCAAGAGACCCAGTACTTC
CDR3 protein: CSARGDRAQETQYF

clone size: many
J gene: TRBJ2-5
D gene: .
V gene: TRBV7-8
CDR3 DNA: TGTGCCAGCAGCTTAGAGATAAGGCCGAAAGAGACCCAGTACTTC
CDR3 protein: CASSLEIRPKETQYF

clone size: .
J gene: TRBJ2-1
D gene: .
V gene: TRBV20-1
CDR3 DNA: TGCAGTGCTAGTTACAGGGGAAGAGCGGGAGTGGGCGATGAGCAGTTCTTC
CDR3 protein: CSASYRGRAGVGDEQFF

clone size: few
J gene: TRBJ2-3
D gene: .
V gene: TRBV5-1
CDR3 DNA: TGCGCCAGCCGAAGAGGGGGATCTAGCACAGATACGCAGTATTTT
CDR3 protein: CASRRGGSSTDTQYF

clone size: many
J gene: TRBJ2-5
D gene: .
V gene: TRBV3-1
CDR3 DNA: TGTGCCAGCAGCGCGGGGTGGCAAGAGACCCAGTACTTC
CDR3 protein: CASSAGWQETQYF

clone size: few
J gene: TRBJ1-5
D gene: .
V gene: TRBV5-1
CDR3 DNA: TGCGCCAGCAGCTTGGGAGAAATTAATCAGCCCCAGCATTTT
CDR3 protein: CASSLGEINQPQHF

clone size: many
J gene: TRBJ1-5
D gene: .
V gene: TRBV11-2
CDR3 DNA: TGTGCCAGCAGCTATCCTCCCCGGGACACAGGCAATCAGCCCCAGCATTTT
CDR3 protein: CASSYPPRDTGNQPQHF

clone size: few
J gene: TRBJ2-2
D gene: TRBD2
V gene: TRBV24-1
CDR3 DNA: TGTGCCACCAGTGATATGACCGGGACTAGCGGGAGTTTCGGGGAGCTGTTTTTT
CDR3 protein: CATSDMTGTSGSFGELFF

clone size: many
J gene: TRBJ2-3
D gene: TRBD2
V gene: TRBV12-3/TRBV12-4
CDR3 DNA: TGTGCCAGCAGTTTAGCCCATCCGGGACTAGCGGCCACAGATACGCAGTATTTT
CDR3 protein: CASSLAHPGLAATDTQYF

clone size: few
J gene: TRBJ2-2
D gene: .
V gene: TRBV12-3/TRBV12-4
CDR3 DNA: TGTGCCAGCAGTTTTATGAACGAGGCCGGGGAGCTGTTTTTT
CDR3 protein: CASSFMNEAGELFF

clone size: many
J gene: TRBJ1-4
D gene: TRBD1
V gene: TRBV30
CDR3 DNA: TGTGCCTGGAGGACAGGGATGGATGAAAAACTGTTTTTT
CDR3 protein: CAWRTGMDEKLFF

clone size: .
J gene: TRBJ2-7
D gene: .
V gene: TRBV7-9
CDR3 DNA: TGTGCCAGCAGCGCGGGGCCCCTCGGCTACGAGCAGTACTTC
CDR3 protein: CASSAGPLGYEQYF

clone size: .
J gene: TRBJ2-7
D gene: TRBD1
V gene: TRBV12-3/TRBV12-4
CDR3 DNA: TGTGCCAGCACCGTCCGGGACAGGGGGCGCTACGAAGCGGACGAGCAGTACTTC
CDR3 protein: CASTVRDRGRYEADEQYF

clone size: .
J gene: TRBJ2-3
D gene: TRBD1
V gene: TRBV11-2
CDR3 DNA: TGTGCCAGCAGCTGGGGAGACTGGGACAGGGGGACAGATACGCAGTATTTT
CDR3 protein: CASSWGDWDRGTDTQYF

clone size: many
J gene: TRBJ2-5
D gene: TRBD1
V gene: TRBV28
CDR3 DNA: TGTGCCAGCGCTTTGGACCGACAGGGATCGGGGGAGACCCAGTACTTC
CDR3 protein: CASALDRQGSGETQYF

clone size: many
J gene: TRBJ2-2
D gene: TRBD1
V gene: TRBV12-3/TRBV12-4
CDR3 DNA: TGTGCCAGCAGGGGACAGCCGAACACCGGGGAGCTGTTTTTT
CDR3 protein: CASRGQPNTGELFF

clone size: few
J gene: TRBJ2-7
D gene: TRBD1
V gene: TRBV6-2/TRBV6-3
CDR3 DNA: TGTGCCAGCAGTTATACCCCCCAGGGGGTAGGCGAGCAGTACTTC
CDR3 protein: CASSYTPQGVGEQYF

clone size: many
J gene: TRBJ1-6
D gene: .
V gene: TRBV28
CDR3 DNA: TGTGCCAGCAGCCCCCTCCAGGGCCGGTCACCCCTCCACTTT
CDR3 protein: CASSPLQGRSPLHF

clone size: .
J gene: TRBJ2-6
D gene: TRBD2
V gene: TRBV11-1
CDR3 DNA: TGTGCCAGCAGCTTAGGATCCTTTTACGGGACTAGCGGAATCTCTGGGGCCAACGTCCTGACTTTC
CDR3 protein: CASSLGSFYGTSGISGANVLTF

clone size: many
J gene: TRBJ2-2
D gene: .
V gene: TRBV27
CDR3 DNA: TGTGCCAGCAGTTTCAGGGACACCGGGGAGCTGTTTTTT
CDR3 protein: CASSFRDTGELFF

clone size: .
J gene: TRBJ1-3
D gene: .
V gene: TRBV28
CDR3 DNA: TGTGCCAGCAGTTTATATCCGTCCGGCTCTGGAAACACCATATATTTT
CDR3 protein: CASSLYPSGSGNTIYF

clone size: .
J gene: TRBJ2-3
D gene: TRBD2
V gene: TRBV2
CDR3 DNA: TGTGCCAGCGTGACGCCTAGCGGGCAAGATACGCAGTATTTT
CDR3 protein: CASVTPSGQDTQYF

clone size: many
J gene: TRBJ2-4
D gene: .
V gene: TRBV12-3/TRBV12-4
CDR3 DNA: TGTGCCAGCAGTTTCGGTGTAGCCAAAAACATTCAGTACTTC
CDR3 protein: CASSFGVAKNIQYF

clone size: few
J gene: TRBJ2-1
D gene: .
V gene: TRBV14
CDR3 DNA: TGTGCCAGCAGCCAAGATCTACTGGGCTACAATGAGCAGTTCTTC
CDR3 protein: CASSQDLLGYNEQFF

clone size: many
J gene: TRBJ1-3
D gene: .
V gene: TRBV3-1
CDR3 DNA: TGTGCCAGCAGCCAAATTGGAAACACCATATATTTT
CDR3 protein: CASSQIGNTIYF

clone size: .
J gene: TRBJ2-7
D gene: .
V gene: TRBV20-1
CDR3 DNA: TGCAGTGCTAGTGGCGATTGGGGGGAGCAGTACTTC
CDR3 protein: CSASGDWGEQYF

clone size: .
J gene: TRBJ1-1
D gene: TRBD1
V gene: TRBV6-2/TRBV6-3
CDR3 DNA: TGTGCCAGCAGTTACCCGATGCCAGGGGGCAACACTGAAGCTTTCTTT
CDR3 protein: CASSYPMPGGNTEAFF

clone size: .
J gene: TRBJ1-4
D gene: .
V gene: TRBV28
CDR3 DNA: TGTGCCAGCAGTGGGGTTCTAAATGAAAAACTGTTTTTT
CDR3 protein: CASSGVLNEKLFF

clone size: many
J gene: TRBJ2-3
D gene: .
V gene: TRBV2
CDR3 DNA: TGTGCCAGCAGTGAGTTTGGCGGGGCTAGCACAGATACGCAGTATTTT
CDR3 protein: CASSEFGGASTDTQYF

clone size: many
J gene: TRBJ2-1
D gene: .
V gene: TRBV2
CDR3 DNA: TGTGCCAGCAGTCTCGCGGCCGGAGGGTACAATGAGCAGTTCTTC
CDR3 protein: CASSLAAGGYNEQFF

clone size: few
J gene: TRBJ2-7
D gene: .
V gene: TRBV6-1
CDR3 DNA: TGTGCCAGCAGGGCAGGGCTTAAGTCCTACGAGCAGTACTTC
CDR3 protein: CASRAGLKSYEQYF

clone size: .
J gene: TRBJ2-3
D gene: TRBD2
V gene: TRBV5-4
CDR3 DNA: TGTGCCAGCAGCGCCAGACTAGCGGGAGGAACCACAGATACGCAGTATTTT
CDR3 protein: CASSARLAGGTTDTQYF